Sequencing of this T cell receptor beta chain was carried out in a study of blood T cell repertoires in COVID-19. At the level of the study: The United States, Italy and Spain were the sources of the acute and convalescent COVID-19 samples. Sample material is recorded as cDNA or gDNA derived from T cells, B-cell-depleted T cells, or PBMCs.

Per the authors' pipeline: Amplification of reference gene primers provided the estimated nucleated cell counts. The protocol was immunoSEQ multiplex PCR, while the TCRdb copy is restricted to in-frame clones and leaves out a portion. That table furnishes V, J and clone size, whereas the DNA furnished D and trimming. Here the sample spans about 110,000 clones, roughly four fifths being singletons. V lost 0 bases to trimming and J lost 3 bases, with 12 bases between them. The germline V gene encodes CDR1 SGHAT and CDR2 FQNNGV. The CDR3 is 15 residues long. The sequence came from a woman in her fifties or sixties with acute or convalescent COVID-19. Sequencing input: peripheral blood. This chain links TRBV11-2 with TRBJ2-7; D is perhaps TRBD2 (6 bases). The CDR3 DNA reads TGTGCCAGCAGCTTAGATGGGACTGGGAGCTACGAGCAGTACTTC. This encodes CASSLDGTGSYEQYF. Combining the CDR3 with reference TRBV11-2 and TRBJ2-7 gives the whole variable domain EAGVAQSPRYKIIEKRQSVAFWCNPISGHATLYWYQQILGQGPKLLIQFQNNGVVDDSQLPKDRFSAERLKGVDSTLKIQPAKLEDSAVYLCASSLDGTGSYEQYFGPGTRLTVT.